These T cell receptor beta chains were read from a single sample in a study of T cells after posttransplantation cyclophosphamide. Sequencing was performed with immunoSEQ multiplex PCR; in TCRdb, only in-frame clones are kept and a portion is missing. In the table there are about 3,600 clones, roughly 68% of which are singletons. The specimen sequenced was memory CD8+ T cells sorted from blood. These TCRs come from a man aged 50 to 59. The CDR3 runs from the conserved cysteine through the conserved F or W. The D gene is left open where the match is weak. The size entry is marked missing in some rows and otherwise reads once, few, many or a size class.

D gene	clone size	J gene	V gene	CDR3 protein	CDR3 DNA
-	-	TRBJ2-1	TRBV5-1	CASEGSSNEQFF	TGCGCCAGCGAGGGCAGTTCCAATGAGCAGTTCTTC
-	-	TRBJ2-3	TRBV13	CASSSLGGGSESRTDTQYF	TGTGCCAGCAGTAGCCTAGGGGGGGGGAGCGAGTCGCGCACAGATACGCAGTATTTT
TRBD1	once	TRBJ2-1	TRBV6-1	CASSRDRGWDEQFF	TGTGCCAGCAGTAGGGACAGGGGATGGGATGAGCAGTTCTTC
-	-	TRBJ2-3	TRBV9	CASSETADTQYF	TGTGCCAGCAGTGAAACTGCGGATACGCAGTATTTT
-	-	TRBJ1-1	TRBV7-8	CASSLFSGLMNTEAFF	TGTGCCAGCAGCTTATTCTCCGGACTAATGAACACTGAAGCTTTCTTT
-	few	TRBJ2-7	TRBV9	CASNRGGYEQYF	TGTGCCAGCAATCGCGGAGGGTACGAGCAGTACTTC
-	few	TRBJ1-1	TRBV27	CASSFGEKTEAFF	TGTGCCAGCAGTTTTGGGGAGAAGACTGAAGCTTTCTTT
-	few	TRBJ1-5	TRBV2	CASSELRGGSNQPQHF	TGTGCCAGCAGTGAACTGAGAGGGGGAAGCAATCAGCCCCAGCATTTT
TRBD1	once	TRBJ1-2	TRBV4-3	CASSQITGGANGYTF	TGCGCCAGCAGCCAAATTACAGGGGGCGCAAATGGCTACACCTTC
-	-	TRBJ2-7	TRBV27	CAIRTGRGEQYF	TGTGCCATCCGGACCGGGAGAGGCGAGCAGTACTTC
TRBD2	few	TRBJ2-1	TRBV4-1	CASSLERGLYNEQFF	TGCGCCAGCAGCCTCGAGCGGGGCCTCTACAATGAGCAGTTCTTC
-	-	TRBJ2-3	TRBV9	CASSVLSDTQYF	TGTGCCAGCAGCGTACTCTCAGATACGCAGTATTTT
-	few	TRBJ2-3	TRBV7-9	CATRPSTDTQYF	TGTGCCACCCGGCCTAGTACAGATACGCAGTATTTT
-	-	TRBJ1-5	TRBV30	CAWSASGFAQPQHF	TGTGCCTGGAGTGCGTCCGGGTTTGCGCAGCCCCAGCATTTT
-	few	TRBJ1-1	TRBV6-5	CASSYSAGANTEAFF	TGTGCCAGCAGTTACTCGGCAGGGGCGAACACTGAAGCTTTCTTT
-	-	TRBJ1-2	TRBV7-8	CASSPNPGTMSGYTF	TGTGCCAGCAGCCCAAACCCGGGGACAATGTCTGGCTACACCTTC
-	once	TRBJ2-3	TRBV9	CASSPRDWREGTDTQYF	TGTGCCAGCAGCCCCCGGGATTGGAGGGAGGGCACAGATACGCAGTATTTT
TRBD2	-	TRBJ2-1	TRBV7-8	CASSLGLAGGDLYNEQFF	TGTGCCAGCAGCTTAGGGCTAGCGGGAGGAGACCTTTACAATGAGCAGTTCTTC
-	-	TRBJ1-1	TRBV30	CAWAGGGNTEAFF	TGTGCCTGGGCCGGGGGAGGGAACACTGAAGCTTTCTTT
-	-	TRBJ1-5	TRBV28	CASAQYSNQPQHF	TGTGCCAGCGCACAATATAGCAATCAGCCCCAGCATTTT
-	-	TRBJ2-7	TRBV7-2	CASSVDRFLNPEQYF	TGTGCCAGCAGCGTAGACAGGTTCCTGAATCCCGAGCAGTACTTC
-	-	TRBJ1-1	TRBV10-3	CAISESITANTEAFF	TGTGCCATCAGTGAGTCTATCACAGCGAACACTGAAGCTTTCTTT
TRBD2	-	TRBJ2-1	TRBV6-6	CASKELAGINEQFF	TGTGCCAGCAAGGAACTAGCGGGCATCAATGAGCAGTTCTTC
TRBD2	-	TRBJ2-1	TRBV5-4	CASEKTSGASYNEQFF	TGTGCCAGCGAAAAAACTAGCGGGGCCTCCTACAATGAGCAGTTCTTC
TRBD2	-	TRBJ2-1	TRBV6-5	CASSYSSGEEVDEQFF	TGTGCCAGCAGTTACTCTAGCGGGGAGGAGGTAGATGAGCAGTTCTTC
-	-	TRBJ2-3	TRBV7-9	CASSSNRGPSTDTQYF	TGTGCCAGCAGCTCCAATCGGGGTCCTAGCACAGATACGCAGTATTTT
-	medium-sized	TRBJ1-5	TRBV6-5	CASSPQQGQPQHF	TGTGCCAGCAGCCCCCAACAGGGTCAGCCCCAGCATTTT
-	-	TRBJ2-7	TRBV29-1	CSVTAGGRLGYEQYF	TGCAGCGTTACTGCCGGGGGGCGACTAGGCTACGAGCAGTACTTC
-	-	TRBJ2-7	TRBV11-2	CASSFEGSYEQYF	TGTGCCAGCAGCTTCGAGGGATCCTACGAGCAGTACTTC
-	-	TRBJ1-6	TRBV15	CATSRGPGATYNSPLHF	TGTGCCACCAGCAGAGGTCCCGGTGCCACCTATAATTCACCCCTCCACTTT
-	-	TRBJ1-6	TRBV30	CAYGDYNSPLHF	TGTGCCTACGGGGATTATAATTCACCCCTCCACTTT
-	few	TRBJ1-5	TRBV28	CASTDAGGNQPQHF	TGTGCCTCTACGGACGCGGGGGGGAATCAGCCCCAGCATTTT